Listed here is a single T cell receptor (beta chain). The CDR3 consists of 14 residues. The germline CDR1 and CDR2 sequences are MGHRA and YSYEKL. V lost 4 bases, J lost 0 bases, and 8 bases lay in between. Sequencing used immunoSEQ multiplex PCR; TCRdb keeps in-frame clones, though not all of them. The data contain about 21,000 clones, 70% to 90% of them singletons. These data are taken from a study of PD-1 blockade in classical Hodgkin lymphoma. Noted time point: cycle 4 day 1 (C4D1), after less than 7 weeks of nivolumab. Relapse after autologous stem cell transplantation occurred in every patient, and brentuximab vedotin exposure varied.

The gene calls are TRBV4-1 and TRBJ2-3; D unresolved. The sequence was obtained from a human donor with classical Hodgkin lymphoma. Specimen: peripheral blood mononuclear cells (PBMCs), collected before the fourth cycle of nivolumab. CDR3 sequence reads: CASSLPLSTDTQYF. Written as DNA, the CDR3 is TGCGCCAGCAGCCTTCCTTTGAGCACAGATACGCAGTATTTT.